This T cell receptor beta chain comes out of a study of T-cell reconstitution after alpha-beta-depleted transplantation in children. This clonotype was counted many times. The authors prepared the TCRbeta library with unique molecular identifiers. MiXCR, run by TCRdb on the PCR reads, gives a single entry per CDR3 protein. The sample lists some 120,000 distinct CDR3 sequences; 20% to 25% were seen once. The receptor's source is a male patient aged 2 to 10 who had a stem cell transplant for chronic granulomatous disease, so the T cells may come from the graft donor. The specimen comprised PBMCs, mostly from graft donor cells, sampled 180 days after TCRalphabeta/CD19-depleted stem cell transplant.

The DNA for the CDR3 is TGTGCCAGCAGCCTGGGGGTTCGCGAGCAGTACTTC. Amino acid sequence: CASSLGVREQYF. The V and J genes are TRBV12-3 or TRBV12-4 and TRBJ2-7; D could derive from TRBD1 or TRBD2 (5 bases each). There are 12 residues in the CDR3. V lost 6 bases and J 6 bases, leaving 12 bases between the germline ends.